The 20 T cell receptor beta chains below were found in one sample sequenced in a study of blood T cell repertoires in COVID-19. Sequencing used immunoSEQ multiplex PCR; TCRdb keeps in-frame clones, though not all of them. The sample contains about 80,000 clones, about 85% of which appear only once. Sequenced input: peripheral blood. These receptor sequences come from a man older than 75 with active or convalescent COVID-19.

V usage is TRBV9 and J usage is TRBJ1-3, with D perhaps TRBD1 (6 bases). From germline, CDR1 is SGDLS and CDR2 YYNGEE. V shed 7 bases and J shed 4 bases, with 18 bases lying between them. The CDR3 length is 15 residues. CDR3: CASQRGGAGGNTIYF. Written as DNA, the CDR3 is TGTGCCAGCCAAAGGGGGGGCGCCGGGGGAAACACCATATATTTT.

J is TRBJ1-6 and V is TRBV6-5, with 8 bases aligning to TRBD1. The germline CDR1 and CDR2 sequences are MNHEY and SVGAGI. The CDR3 sequence is 14 residues long. The junction had 4 bases not matched to a gene; V was cut back by 6 bases and J by 6 bases. Written as DNA, the CDR3 is TGTGCCAGCAGCAGAGACAGGGGTAATTCACCCCTCCACTTT. Protein product: CASSRDRGNSPLHF.

The chain uses TRBV5-8 and TRBJ1-1, with D possibly matching TRBD1 (5 bases). There are 15 residues in the CDR3. Trimming took 2 bases from V and 0 from J, leaving 11 bases between them. The germline CDR1 and CDR2 sequences are SGHTS and YDEGEE. CDR3 loop: CASSFKGFLNTEAFF. Written as DNA, the CDR3 is TGTGCCAGCAGCTTTAAGGGGTTCCTGAACACTGAAGCTTTCTTT.

This chain links TRBV5-1 with TRBJ1-1; possible D gene TRBD1, 5 bases. The CDR3 has 16 amino acids. Germline loops: CDR1 SGHRS, CDR2 YFSETQ. V lost 2 bases and J lost 0, with 14 bases in between. The CDR3 protein is CASSLGGANMNTEAFF. Here the CDR3 DNA reads TGCGCCAGCAGCTTAGGAGGGGCTAATATGAACACTGAAGCTTTCTTT.

This sequence joins TRBV25-1 and TRBJ2-3, with a possible D match to TRBD1 (6 bases). The CDR3 runs to 13 residues. Trimming left V 8 bases short and J 1 base short, with 10 bases between. Germline assignment: CDR1 MGHDK and CDR2 SYGVNS. CDR3 amino acids: CASAAGGTDTQYF. The CDR3, as DNA: TGTGCCAGCGCGGCAGGGGGCACAGATACGCAGTATTTT.

The chain links TRBV29-1 to TRBJ2-5; tentatively, D is TRBD1 (5 bases). CDR1 is SQVTM and CDR2 is ANQGSEA in the germline V gene. The CDR3 is 13 residues long. Trimming left V 4 bases short and J 4 bases short, with 13 bases between. CDR3 in DNA: TGCAGCGTTGGGCTAGGGGCTGGAGAGACCCAGTACTTC. Amino acid sequence: CSVGLGAGETQYF.

Only one count was recorded for this clone. The V gene is TRBV11-3, the J gene TRBJ2-5, with 7 nucleotides matching TRBD2. The CDR3 is made up of 13 amino acids. J lost 5 bases, V lost 5 bases, and 5 bases had no gene match. The germline V gene has CDR1 SGHNT and CDR2 YENEEA. This CDR3 reads CASSPREGETQYF. The DNA of the CDR3 is TGTGCCAGCAGCCCCAGGGAGGGGGAGACCCAGTACTTC.

The chain employs TRBV30 and TRBJ1-2; D might be TRBD1 (6 bases). Germline assignment: CDR1 GTSNPN and CDR2 SVGIG (reference sequence). The CDR3 contains 13 residues. Trimming stripped 3 bases from V and 2 bases from J, with 10 bases between. In DNA, the CDR3 is TGTGCCTGGAGGGGGGCAGTAAACTATGGCTACACCTTC. Translating it yields CAWRGAVNYGYTF.

The rearrangement joins TRBV7-9 to TRBJ2-1; 11 bases are a match to TRBD2. Germline V CDR1 and CDR2: SEHNR, FQNEAQ (reference sequence). The CDR3 has 15 amino acids. With V trimmed by 4 bases and J by 5 bases, 4 bases remained unmatched. CDR3 region: CASSSSGRSNNEQFF. The CDR3 DNA reads as TGTGCCAGCAGCTCTAGCGGGAGGTCCAACAATGAGCAGTTCTTC.

This chain uses TRBV15 with TRBJ2-1; possible D gene TRBD2, 6 bases. The germline gives CDR1 LNHNV, CDR2 YYDKDF (reference sequence). V was cut by 1 base and J by 4 bases, with 14 bases left in between. The CDR3 runs 16 residues. DNA for the CDR3: TGTGCCACCAGCAGAGTTGGAGGGAGTTCTTACAATGAGCAGTTCTTC. It is translated as CATSRVGGSSYNEQFF.

V is TRBV5-1 and J is TRBJ1-1; tentative D call: TRBD1 (5 bases). Deletions cut 7 bases from V and 1 base from J, with 11 bases between. This CDR3 contains 13 residues. Germline values: CDR1 SGHRS, CDR2 YFSETQ. For the CDR3, the DNA is TGCGCCAGCCAACCAACAGGGAACACTGAAGCTTTCTTT. Protein sequence: CASQPTGNTEAFF.

The chain links TRBV5-1 to TRBJ2-3; D remains ambiguous. This CDR3 has 13 residues. V lost 0 bases to trimming and J lost 6 bases, with 8 bases between them. Germline-derived CDR1 and CDR2 are SGHRS and YFSETQ. CDR3 protein: CASSLDPRDTQYF. In DNA form, the CDR3 reads TGCGCCAGCAGCTTGGACCCTCGGGATACGCAGTATTTT.

The V call is TRBV27, the J call TRBJ2-1; 8 nucleotides align to TRBD1. Trimming removed 4 bases from V and 5 bases from J; junction bases left unmatched: 19. The CDR3 runs 19 residues. Per germline, CDR1 MNHEY and CDR2 SMNVEV (reference sequence). The CDR3 coding sequence is TGTGCCAGCAGTTCGCACCGGGACAGGCTTCCGAAGGAAAACAATGAGCAGTTCTTC. Translated, it gives CASSSHRDRLPKENNEQFF.

The chain recombines TRBV2 with TRBJ2-1; TRBD2 agrees at 11 bases. Germline CDR1 is SNHLY and CDR2 is FYNNEI. This CDR3 spans 16 amino acids. J was trimmed by 0 bases and V by 8 bases; bases with no gene match: 6. Written as DNA, the CDR3 is TGTGCCAGCGGGACTAGCGGCCAAGCCTCCTACAATGAGCAGTTCTTC. Translating gives CASGTSGQASYNEQFF.

The chain joins TRBV30 to TRBJ1-5, with D possibly matching TRBD1 (5 bases). Germline assignment: CDR1 GTSNPN and CDR2 SVGIG (reference sequence). This CDR3 spans 15 amino acids. Trimming removed 3 bases from V and 2 bases from J, with 14 bases in between. CDR3 in DNA: TGTGCCTGGAGGGTTTCCGGAGGGGGCAATCAGCCCCAGCATTTT. It specifies CAWRVSGGGNQPQHF.

The chain joins TRBV7-2 to TRBJ2-1; D is unresolved. The CDR3 extends over 13 amino acids. Per germline, CDR1 SGHTA and CDR2 FQGNSA. Between the trimmed V and J ends, which lost 1 base and 9 bases, there was a span of 10 bases. Written as DNA, the CDR3 is TGTGCCAGCAGCTTAGGTCGGTTTCCTGAGCAGTTCTTC. Translated: CASSLGRFPEQFF.

J is TRBJ1-5 and V is TRBV6-5; D might be TRBD1 (5 bases). The CDR3 is 13 residues long. Germline CDR1 and CDR2: MNHEY and SVGAGI. Trimming cost V 5 bases and J 9 bases, with 14 bases left between them. The CDR3 loop reads CASSPSGQPPQHF. Here the CDR3 DNA reads TGTGCCAGCAGTCCTTCAGGGCAGCCGCCCCAGCATTTT.

This chain connects TRBV27 to TRBJ1-6; the match to TRBD1 covers 8 bases. With 5 bases clipped from V and 9 bases from J, the junction kept 12 bases outside the gene matches. Germline-derived CDR1 and CDR2 are MNHEY and SMNVEV (reference sequence). CDR3 length equals 16 residues. The CDR3 region is CASSRLDRGGGSPLHF. The DNA of the CDR3 is TGTGCCAGCAGTAGACTAGACAGGGGAGGAGGTTCACCCCTCCACTTT.

The chain employs TRBV24-1 and TRBJ2-1; 7 nucleotides match TRBD1. Germline trimming cut 3 bases from V and 10 bases from J; bases unmatched to any gene: 20. Germline CDR1 KGHDR, CDR2 SFDVKD. CDR3 length: 18 amino acids. The CDR3 spells CATSDRKPGQIPNTEQFF. The CDR3, as DNA: TGTGCCACCAGTGATCGGAAACCGGGACAGATACCTAATACCGAGCAGTTCTTC.

The V gene is TRBV30, the J gene TRBJ2-7; tentative D call: TRBD2 (7 bases). The V gene lost 0 bases and the J gene lost 2 bases, with 11 bases spanning the gap. The CDR3 spans 14 residues. CDR1 is GTSNPN, CDR2 SVGIG, per germline (reference sequence). This CDR3 is CAWSVGGGPYEQYV. For the CDR3, the DNA is TGTGCCTGGAGTGTAGGGGGGGGACCCTACGAGCAGTACGTC.